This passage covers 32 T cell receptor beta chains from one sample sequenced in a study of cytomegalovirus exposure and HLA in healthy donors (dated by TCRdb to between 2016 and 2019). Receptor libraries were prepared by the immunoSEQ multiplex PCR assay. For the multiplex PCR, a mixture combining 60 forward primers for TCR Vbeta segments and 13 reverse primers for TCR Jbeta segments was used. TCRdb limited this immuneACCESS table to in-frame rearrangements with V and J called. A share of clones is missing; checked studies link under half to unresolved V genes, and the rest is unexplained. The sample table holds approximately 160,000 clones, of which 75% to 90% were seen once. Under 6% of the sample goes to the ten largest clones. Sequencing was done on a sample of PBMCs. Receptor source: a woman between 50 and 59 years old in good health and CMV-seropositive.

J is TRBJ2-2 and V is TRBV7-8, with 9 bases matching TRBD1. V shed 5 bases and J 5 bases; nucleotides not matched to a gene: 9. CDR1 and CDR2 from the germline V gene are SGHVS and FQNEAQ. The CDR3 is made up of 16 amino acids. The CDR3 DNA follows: TGTGCCAGCAGCGCAGACAGGGGGAGGGGGACCGGGGAGCTGTTTTTT. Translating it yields CASSADRGRGTGELFF.

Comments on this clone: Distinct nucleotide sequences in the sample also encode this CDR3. In DNA, the CDR3 is TGTGCCAGCAGGTCGAGACAGGGTTCCAATCAGCCCCAGCATTTT. Protein: CASRSRQGSNQPQHF. The rearrangement joins TRBV2 to TRBJ1-5; the match to TRBD1 covers 7 bases. Germline V lookup: CDR1 SNHLY, CDR2 FYNNEI. The CDR3 extends over 15 amino acids. J was trimmed by 3 bases and V by 6 bases; bases with no gene match: 8.

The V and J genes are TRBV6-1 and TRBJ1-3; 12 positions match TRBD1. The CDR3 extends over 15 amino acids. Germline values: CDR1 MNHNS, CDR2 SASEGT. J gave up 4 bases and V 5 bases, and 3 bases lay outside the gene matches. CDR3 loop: CASSPGTGGGNTIYF. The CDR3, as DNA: TGTGCCAGCAGTCCGGGGACAGGGGGCGGAAACACCATATATTTT.

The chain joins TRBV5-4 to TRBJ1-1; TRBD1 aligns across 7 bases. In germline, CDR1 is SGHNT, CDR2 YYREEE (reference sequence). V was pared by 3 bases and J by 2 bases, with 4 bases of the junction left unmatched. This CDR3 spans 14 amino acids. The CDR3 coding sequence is TGTGCCAGCAGCTCCCGGGACAGTAACACTGAAGCTTTCTTT. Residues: CASSSRDSNTEAFF. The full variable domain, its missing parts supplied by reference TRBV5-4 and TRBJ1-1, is ETGVTQSPTHLIKTRGQQVTLRCSSQSGHNTVSWYQQALGQGPQFIFQYYREEENGRGNFPPRFSGLQFPNYSSELNVNALELDDSALYLCASSSRDSNTEAFFGQGTRLTVV.

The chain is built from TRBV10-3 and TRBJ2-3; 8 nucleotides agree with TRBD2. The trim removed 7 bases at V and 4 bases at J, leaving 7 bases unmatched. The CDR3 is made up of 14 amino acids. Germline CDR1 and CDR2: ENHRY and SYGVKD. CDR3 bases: TGTGCCATCAATGCGGGACTAGTGGCAGATACGCAGTATTTT. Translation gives CAINAGLVADTQYF.

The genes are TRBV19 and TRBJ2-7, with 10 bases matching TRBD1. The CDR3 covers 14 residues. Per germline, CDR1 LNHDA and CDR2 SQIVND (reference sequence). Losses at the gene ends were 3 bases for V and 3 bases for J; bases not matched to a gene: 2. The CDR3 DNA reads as TGTGCCAGTAGTATCGGGACAGGGGACTACGAGCAGTACTTC. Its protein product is CASSIGTGDYEQYF.

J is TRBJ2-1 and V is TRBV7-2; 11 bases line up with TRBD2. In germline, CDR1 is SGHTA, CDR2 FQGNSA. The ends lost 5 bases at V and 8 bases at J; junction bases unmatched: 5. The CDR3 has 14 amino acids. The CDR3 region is CASSLASGRYEQFF. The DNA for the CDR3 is TGTGCCAGCAGCCTCGCTAGCGGGAGGTATGAGCAGTTCTTC.

The chain's CDR3 is CASSNSPDTQYF. CDR3 coding DNA: TGTGCCAGCAGCAATAGCCCAGATACGCAGTATTTT. The V call is TRBV7-3, the J call TRBJ2-3; no definite D call. Trimming pared 5 bases from V and 4 bases from J, leaving 7 bases between. Germline CDR1 SGHTA, CDR2 FQGTGA. CDR3 length equals 12 residues.

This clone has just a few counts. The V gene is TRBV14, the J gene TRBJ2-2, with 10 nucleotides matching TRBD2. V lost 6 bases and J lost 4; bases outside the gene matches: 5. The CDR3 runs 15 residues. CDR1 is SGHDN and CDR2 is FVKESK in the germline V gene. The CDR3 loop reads CASSGSGRATGELFF. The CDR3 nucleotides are TGTGCCAGCAGTGGGAGCGGGAGGGCCACCGGGGAGCTGTTTTTT.

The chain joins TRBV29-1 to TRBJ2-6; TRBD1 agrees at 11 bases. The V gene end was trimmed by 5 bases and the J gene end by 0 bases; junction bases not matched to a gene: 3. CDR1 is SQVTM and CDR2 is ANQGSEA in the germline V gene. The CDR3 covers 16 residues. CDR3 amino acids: CSVSGTGGSGANVLTF. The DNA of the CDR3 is TGCAGCGTTTCCGGGACAGGGGGCTCTGGGGCCAACGTCCTGACTTTC.

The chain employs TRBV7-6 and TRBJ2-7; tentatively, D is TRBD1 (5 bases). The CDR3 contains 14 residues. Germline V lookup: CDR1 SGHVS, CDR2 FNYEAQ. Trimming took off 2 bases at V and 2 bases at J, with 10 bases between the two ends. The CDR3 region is CASSLNHRTYEQYF. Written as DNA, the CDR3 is TGTGCCAGCAGCTTAAACCACAGGACCTACGAGCAGTACTTC.

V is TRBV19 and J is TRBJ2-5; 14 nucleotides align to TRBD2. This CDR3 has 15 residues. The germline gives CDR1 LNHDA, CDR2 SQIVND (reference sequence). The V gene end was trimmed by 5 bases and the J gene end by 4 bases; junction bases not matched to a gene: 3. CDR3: CASSPGTSGRETQYF. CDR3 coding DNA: TGTGCCAGTAGTCCCGGGACTAGCGGGAGAGAGACCCAGTACTTC.

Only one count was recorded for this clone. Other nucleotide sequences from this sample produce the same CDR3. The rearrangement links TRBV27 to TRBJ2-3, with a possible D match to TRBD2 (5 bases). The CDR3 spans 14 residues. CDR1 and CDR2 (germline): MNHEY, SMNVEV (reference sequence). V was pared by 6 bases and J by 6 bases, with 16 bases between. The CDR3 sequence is CASSSPGYGDTQYF. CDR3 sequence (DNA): TGTGCCAGCAGCTCCCCGGGGTACGGGGATACGCAGTATTTT.

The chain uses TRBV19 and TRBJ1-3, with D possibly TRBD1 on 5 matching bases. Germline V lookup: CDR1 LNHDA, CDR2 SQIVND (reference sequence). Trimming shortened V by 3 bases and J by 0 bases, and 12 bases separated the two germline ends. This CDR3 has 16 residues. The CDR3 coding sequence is TGTGCCAGTAGTATTCGGCAGGGAAGCTCTGGAAACACCATATATTTT. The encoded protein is CASSIRQGSSGNTIYF.

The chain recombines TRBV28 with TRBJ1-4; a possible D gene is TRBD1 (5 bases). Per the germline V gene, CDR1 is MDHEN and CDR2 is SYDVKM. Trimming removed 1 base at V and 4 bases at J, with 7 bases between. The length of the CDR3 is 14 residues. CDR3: CASSLSGGNEKLFF. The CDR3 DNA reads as TGTGCCAGCAGTTTATCGGGGGGTAATGAAAAACTGTTTTTT.

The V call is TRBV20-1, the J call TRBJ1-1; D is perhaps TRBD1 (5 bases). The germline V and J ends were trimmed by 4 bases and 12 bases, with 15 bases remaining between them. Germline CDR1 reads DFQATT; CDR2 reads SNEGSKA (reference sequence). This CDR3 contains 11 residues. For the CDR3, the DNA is TGCAGTGCTACCGGTCGGGGGGAACCTTTCTTT. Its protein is CSATGRGEPFF.

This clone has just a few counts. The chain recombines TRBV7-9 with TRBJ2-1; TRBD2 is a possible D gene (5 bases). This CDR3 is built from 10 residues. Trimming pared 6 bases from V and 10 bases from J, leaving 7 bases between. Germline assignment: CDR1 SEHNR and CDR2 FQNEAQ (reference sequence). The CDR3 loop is CASRTGEQFF. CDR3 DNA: TGTGCCAGCAGGACGGGGGAGCAGTTCTTC.

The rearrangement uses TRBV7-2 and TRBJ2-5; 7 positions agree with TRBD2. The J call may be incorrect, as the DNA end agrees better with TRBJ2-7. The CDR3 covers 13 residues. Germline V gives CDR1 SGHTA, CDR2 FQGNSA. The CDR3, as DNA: TGTGCCAGCAGCGCCGGACTAGTTTTCGAGCAGTACTTC. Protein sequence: CASSAGLVFEQYF.

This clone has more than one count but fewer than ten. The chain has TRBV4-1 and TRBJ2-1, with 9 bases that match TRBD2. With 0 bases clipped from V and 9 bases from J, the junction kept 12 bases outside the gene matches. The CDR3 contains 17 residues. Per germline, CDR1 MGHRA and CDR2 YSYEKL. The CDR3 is CASSQEGLAHSGGEQFF. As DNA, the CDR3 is TGCGCCAGCAGCCAAGAGGGACTAGCCCATAGTGGGGGTGAGCAGTTCTTC.

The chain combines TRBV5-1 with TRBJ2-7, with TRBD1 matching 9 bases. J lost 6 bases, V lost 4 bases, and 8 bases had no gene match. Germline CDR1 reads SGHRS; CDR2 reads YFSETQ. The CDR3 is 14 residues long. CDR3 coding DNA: TGCGCCAGCAGCCGTGGGACAGGGTCTCGCGAGCAGTACTTC. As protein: CASSRGTGSREQYF. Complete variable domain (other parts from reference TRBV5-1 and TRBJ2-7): KAGVTQTPRYLIKTRGQQVTLSCSPISGHRSVSWYQQTPGQGLQFLFEYFSETQRNKGNFPGRFSGRQFSNSRSEMNVSTLELGDSALYLCASSRGTGSREQYFGPGTRLTVT.

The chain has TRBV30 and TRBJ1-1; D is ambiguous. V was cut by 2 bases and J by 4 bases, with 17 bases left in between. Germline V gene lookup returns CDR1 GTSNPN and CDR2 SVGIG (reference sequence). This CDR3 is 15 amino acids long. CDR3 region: CAWSYAPGPSTEAFF. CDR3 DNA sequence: TGTGCCTGGAGTTACGCGCCTGGGCCGAGCACTGAAGCTTTCTTT.

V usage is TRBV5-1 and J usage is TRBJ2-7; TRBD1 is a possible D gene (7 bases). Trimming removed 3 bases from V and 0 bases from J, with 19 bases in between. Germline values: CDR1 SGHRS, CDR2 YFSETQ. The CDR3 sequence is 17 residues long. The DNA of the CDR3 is TGCGCCAGCAGCTCAGGGGGGCCGTTCATGTACTCCTACGAGCAGTACTTC. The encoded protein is CASSSGGPFMYSYEQYF.

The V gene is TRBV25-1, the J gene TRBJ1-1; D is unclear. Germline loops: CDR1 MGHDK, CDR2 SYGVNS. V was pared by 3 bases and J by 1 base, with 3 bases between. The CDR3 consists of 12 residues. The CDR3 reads CASSDRNTEAFF. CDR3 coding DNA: TGTGCCAGCAGTGACCGGAACACTGAAGCTTTCTTT.

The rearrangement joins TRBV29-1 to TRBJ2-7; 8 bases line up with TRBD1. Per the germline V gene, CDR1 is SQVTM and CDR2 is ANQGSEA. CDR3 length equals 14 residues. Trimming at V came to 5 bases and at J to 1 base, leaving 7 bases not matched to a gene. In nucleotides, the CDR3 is TGCAGCGTTCTGACCGGGACAGGTTCCTACGAGCAGTACTTC. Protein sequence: CSVLTGTGSYEQYF.

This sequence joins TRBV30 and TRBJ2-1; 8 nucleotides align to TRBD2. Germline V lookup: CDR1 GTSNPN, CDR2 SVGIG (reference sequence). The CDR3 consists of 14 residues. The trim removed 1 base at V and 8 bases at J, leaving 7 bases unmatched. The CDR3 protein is CAWSDLAGGDEQFF. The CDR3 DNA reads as TGTGCCTGGAGTGATTTGGCGGGGGGCGATGAGCAGTTCTTC.

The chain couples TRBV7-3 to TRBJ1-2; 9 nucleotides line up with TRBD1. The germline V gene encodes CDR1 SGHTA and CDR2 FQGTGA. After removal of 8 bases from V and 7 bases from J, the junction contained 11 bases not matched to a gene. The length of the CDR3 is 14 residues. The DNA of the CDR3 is TGTGCCAGCCAACGACAGGGGGTGGAGGGTGGCTACACCTTC. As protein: CASQRQGVEGGYTF.

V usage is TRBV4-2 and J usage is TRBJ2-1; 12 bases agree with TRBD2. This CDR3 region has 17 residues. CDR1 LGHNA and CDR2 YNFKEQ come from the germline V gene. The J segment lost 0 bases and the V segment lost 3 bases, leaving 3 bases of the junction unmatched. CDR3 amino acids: CASSQELAGGSYNEQFF. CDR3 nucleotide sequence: TGTGCCAGCAGCCAGGAACTAGCGGGGGGCTCCTACAATGAGCAGTTCTTC.

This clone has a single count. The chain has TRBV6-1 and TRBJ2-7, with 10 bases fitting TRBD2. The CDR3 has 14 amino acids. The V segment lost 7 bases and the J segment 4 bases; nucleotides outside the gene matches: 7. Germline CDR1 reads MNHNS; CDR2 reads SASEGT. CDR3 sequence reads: CASTGSGGKYEQYF. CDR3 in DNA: TGTGCCAGCACGGGTAGCGGGGGGAAATACGAGCAGTACTTC.

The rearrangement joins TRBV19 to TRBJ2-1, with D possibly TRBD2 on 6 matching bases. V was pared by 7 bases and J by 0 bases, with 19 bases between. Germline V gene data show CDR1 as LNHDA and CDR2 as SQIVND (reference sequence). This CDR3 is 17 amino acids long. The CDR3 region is CASKPLRGTTSYNEQFF. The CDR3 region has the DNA TGTGCCAGTAAACCCCTTCGGGGGACGACCTCCTACAATGAGCAGTTCTTC. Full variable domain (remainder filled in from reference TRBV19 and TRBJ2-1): DGGITQSPKYLFRKEGQNVTLSCEQNLNHDAMYWYRQDPGQGLRLIYYSQIVNDFQKGDIAEGYSVSREKKESFPLTVTSAQKNPTAFYLCASKPLRGTTSYNEQFFGPGTRLTVL.

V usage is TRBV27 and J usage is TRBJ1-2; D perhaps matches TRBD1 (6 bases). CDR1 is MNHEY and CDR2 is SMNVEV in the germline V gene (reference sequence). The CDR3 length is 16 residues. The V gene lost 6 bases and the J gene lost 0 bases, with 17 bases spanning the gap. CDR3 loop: CASSPMGAPANYGYTF. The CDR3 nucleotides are TGTGCCAGCAGCCCCATGGGGGCCCCGGCTAACTATGGCTACACCTTC.

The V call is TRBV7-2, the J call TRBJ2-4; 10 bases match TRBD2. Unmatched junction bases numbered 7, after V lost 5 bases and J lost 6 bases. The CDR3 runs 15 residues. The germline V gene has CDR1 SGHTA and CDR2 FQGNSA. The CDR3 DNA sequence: TGTGCCAGCAGCCCGCCCGTAGCGGGGGGAAACATTCAGTACTTC. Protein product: CASSPPVAGGNIQYF. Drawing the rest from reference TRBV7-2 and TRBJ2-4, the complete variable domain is GAGVSQSPSNKVTEKGKDVELRCDPISGHTALYWYRQSLGQGLEFLIYFQGNSAPDKSGLPSDRFSAERTGGSVSTLTIQRTQQEDSAVYLCASSPPVAGGNIQYFGAGTRLSVL.

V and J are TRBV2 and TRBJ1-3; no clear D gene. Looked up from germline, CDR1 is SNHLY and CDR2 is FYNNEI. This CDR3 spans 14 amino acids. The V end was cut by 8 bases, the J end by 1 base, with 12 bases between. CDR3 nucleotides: TGTGCCAGCCAATCCGCGGGGTCTGGAAACACCATATATTTT. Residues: CASQSAGSGNTIYF.